The 7 T cell receptor beta chains below come from one sample, sequenced in a study of identical twins (dated by TCRdb to about 2016). Library generation was performed with 5' RACE. The instrument given in TCRdb is Illumina HiSeq 2000. Using fastp at Q25 and MiXCR, TCRdb reprocessed the public reads and kept productive beta chains. A single entry per CDR3 protein holds the most common genes and DNA from its merged rows. A total of about 530,000 distinct CDR3 sequences appear in this sample, roughly 15% of them only once. The ten largest clones add up to less than 0.5% of the sample. In addition, the sample was reused for a study of yellow fever vaccine responses in identical twins.

What was sequenced was CD4+ T cells sorted from blood. The receptors shown here come from a woman between 18 and 30 years old in good health.

This clonotype appeared a few times. The V gene is TRBV7-9, the J gene TRBJ2-1, with 7 bases fitting TRBD2. Germline V lookup: CDR1 SEHNR, CDR2 FQNEAQ (reference sequence). V dropped 4 bases and J dropped 16; count of bases not matched to a gene: 13. CDR3 size: 13 residues. This CDR3 reads CASSWEQAGRNFF. The CDR3 nucleotides are TGTGCCAGCAGCTGGGAGCAAGCGGGGAGGAACTTCTTC.

There are a few counts of this clonotype. The rearrangement uses TRBV7-9 and TRBJ2-1; D perhaps matches TRBD2 (6 bases). The length of the CDR3 is 16 residues. In germline, CDR1 is SEHNR, CDR2 FQNEAQ (reference sequence). Trimming left V 4 bases short and J 3 bases short, with 16 bases between. The CDR3 coding sequence is TGTGCCAGCAGCTATTCGGGGGTCCACTTCTACAATGAGCAGTTCTTC. This gives the protein CASSYSGVHFYNEQFF.

This clonotype showed up just a few times. V gene TRBV12-3 or TRBV12-4 combines with J gene TRBJ1-1; 7 nucleotides agree with TRBD1. V lost 3 bases and J lost 3; bases outside the gene matches: 4. This CDR3 region has 14 residues. CDR3 in DNA: TGTGCCAGCAGTTTTTGGGACAGCCACACTGAAGCTTTCTTT. It translates to CASSFWDSHTEAFF.

The genes are TRBV12-3 or TRBV12-4 and TRBJ2-5, with 8 bases matching TRBD2. The CDR3 is 14 amino acids. The junction had 5 bases not matched to a gene; V was cut back by 3 bases and J by 5 bases. CDR3 protein: CASSLRGAGETQYF. The CDR3 DNA sequence: TGTGCCAGCAGTTTGCGGGGGGCAGGGGAGACCCAGTACTTC.

The sample holds a few counts of this clonotype. The chain has TRBV7-8 and TRBJ1-4; D not resolved. With 1 base removed from V and 3 bases from J, the gap between germline ends came to 9 bases. The CDR3 runs 15 residues. CDR1 is SGHVS and CDR2 is FQNEAQ in the germline V gene. The CDR3 DNA reads as TGTGCCAGCAGCTTAGGAAGCCCAGCTAATGAAAAACTGTTTTTT. Protein product: CASSLGSPANEKLFF.

This clonotype occurred a few times. V usage is TRBV6-1 and J usage is TRBJ2-1; TRBD1 agrees at 7 bases. This CDR3 is 16 amino acids long. Trimming took 7 bases from V and 4 from J; bases not matched to a gene: 13. Germline values: CDR1 MNHNS, CDR2 SASEGT. CDR3 bases: TGTGCCAGCACACCAAAGGTACAGGGGCCTTACAATGAGCAGTTCTTC. The encoded protein is CASTPKVQGPYNEQFF.

This sequence joins TRBV6-5 and TRBJ2-3, with D possibly being TRBD2 (6 bases). V dropped 0 bases and J dropped 0 bases, with 10 bases sitting between them. The CDR3 extends over 16 amino acids. The germline V gene has CDR1 MNHEY and CDR2 SVGAGI. The CDR3 region has the DNA TGTGCCAGCAGTTACTCGATTGGGGGGAGCACAGATACGCAGTATTTT. Protein sequence: CASSYSIGGSTDTQYF.